Listed below are T cell receptor beta chains from one sample, sequenced in a study of blood T cell repertoires in COVID-19. The protocol was immunoSEQ multiplex PCR, while the TCRdb copy is restricted to in-frame clones and leaves out a portion. The table lists fewer than 250,000 clones, around four fifths of them singletons. Sequencing was performed on peripheral blood. All receptors come from a man between 60 and 75 years old with COVID-19, enrolled during active disease. CDR3s include the opening cysteine and the closing phenylalanine or tryptophan. Each record gives: CDR3 DNA, CDR3 protein, clone size, J gene, V gene, D gene. The D gene is left open where the match is weak. Size tells how often a clone was seen (once, few, many) or the class of an expanded clone, and some rows leave it out.

DNA: TGTGCCAGCAGTCATTTAGCGGATTCTAGCACAGATACGCAGTATTTT
CDR3: CASSHLADSSTDTQYF
size: -
J: TRBJ2-3
V: TRBV28
D: -

DNA: TGTGCCAGCTCACGCGGACTTGGGTTGAATGAGCAGTTCTTC
CDR3: CASSRGLGLNEQFF
size: -
J: TRBJ2-1
V: TRBV18
D: -

DNA: TGTGCCAGCAGCCAAGGCTCGCGTACTGGAAACACCATATATTTT
CDR3: CASSQGSRTGNTIYF
size: -
J: TRBJ1-3
V: TRBV3-1/TRBV3-2
D: -

DNA: TGTGCCAGCAGCCCGGACGGGCCGGGGGACTTC
CDR3: CASSPDGPGDF
size: -
J: TRBJ2-7
V: TRBV2
D: -

DNA: TGTGCCAGCAGCCAAGCAGGGGCTAATTCACCCCTCCACTTT
CDR3: CASSQAGANSPLHF
size: -
J: TRBJ1-6
V: TRBV3-1/TRBV3-2
D: -

DNA: TGTGCCTGTCAGCCCGGGGGTTCACCCCTCCACTTT
CDR3: CACQPGGSPLHF
size: -
J: TRBJ1-6
V: TRBV30
D: -

DNA: TGTGCCAGCAGTGCCCCCCTGAGGGCGGGGATATATAGCAATCAGCCCCAGCATTTT
CDR3: CASSAPLRAGIYSNQPQHF
size: -
J: TRBJ1-5
V: TRBV6-4
D: -

DNA: TGCAGCGTTGCCTGGCAGGGAACGGGCACTGAAGCTTTCTTT
CDR3: CSVAWQGTGTEAFF
size: -
J: TRBJ1-1
V: TRBV29-1
D: -

DNA: TGCGCCAGCAGCTTGGGGGCAAAAGGGGATACAGATACGCAGTATTTT
CDR3: CASSLGAKGDTDTQYF
size: -
J: TRBJ2-3
V: TRBV5-1
D: -

DNA: TGTGCCAGCAGTCGACCAGGGCTAAACTATGGCTACACCTTC
CDR3: CASSRPGLNYGYTF
size: -
J: TRBJ1-2
V: TRBV28
D: -

DNA: TGTGCCAGCAGTTGGGGACAGGGGTTTAACGAGCAGTACTTC
CDR3: CASSWGQGFNEQYF
size: -
J: TRBJ2-7
V: TRBV5-6
D: TRBD1

DNA: TGTGCCATCACTCAGGGCCTTAATCAGCCCCAGCATTTT
CDR3: CAITQGLNQPQHF
size: -
J: TRBJ1-5
V: TRBV10-3
D: -

DNA: TGTGCCAGCAGCGCCCGTGGGGGGGGTGAAACCGGGGAGCTGTTTTTT
CDR3: CASSARGGGETGELFF
size: -
J: TRBJ2-2
V: TRBV9
D: TRBD2

DNA: TGCGCCAGCAGCCAGACTGGGGACTTTAACTATGGCTACACCTTC
CDR3: CASSQTGDFNYGYTF
size: -
J: TRBJ1-2
V: TRBV5-1
D: -

DNA: TGTGCCAGCAGCAAAGAGACAGGGAAGACTTTCTTT
CDR3: CASSKETGKTFF
size: -
J: TRBJ1-1
V: TRBV28
D: TRBD1

DNA: TGTGCCAGCAGAGACAGATCTGGGGCCAACGTCCTGACTTTC
CDR3: CASRDRSGANVLTF
size: -
J: TRBJ2-6
V: TRBV9
D: -

DNA: TGTGCCATCACCGGACAGGGGGCTAACACCGGGGAGCTGTTTTTT
CDR3: CAITGQGANTGELFF
size: -
J: TRBJ2-2
V: TRBV10-3
D: TRBD1

DNA: TGTGCCAGCAGTTACAGGGGGACGACTTTCTTT
CDR3: CASSYRGTTFF
size: -
J: TRBJ1-1
V: TRBV6-2/TRBV6-3
D: -

DNA: TGTGCCAGCAGCTTAGGTGGGGGGAATAATTCACCCCTCCACTTT
CDR3: CASSLGGGNNSPLHF
size: -
J: TRBJ1-6
V: TRBV11-2
D: -

DNA: TGTGCCAGCAGCTTGTTTGGTGTCGGTCAGCCCCAGCATTTT
CDR3: CASSLFGVGQPQHF
size: -
J: TRBJ1-5
V: TRBV13
D: -

DNA: TGTGCCAGCAGCTCGCGGACAGGGCGGGTTTCGGGAAACACCATATATTTT
CDR3: CASSSRTGRVSGNTIYF
size: once
J: TRBJ1-3
V: TRBV7-6
D: TRBD1

DNA: TGTGCCAGCAGCGATCTAGCGGTCACTAGCACAGATACGCAGTATTTT
CDR3: CASSDLAVTSTDTQYF
size: once
J: TRBJ2-3
V: TRBV9
D: TRBD2

DNA: TGTGCCAGCAGCTCTGGGGGACTAGCGAGCTCCTACGAGCAGTACTTC
CDR3: CASSSGGLASSYEQYF
size: -
J: TRBJ2-7
V: TRBV2
D: TRBD2

DNA: TGTGCCAGCAGTGAAGCGGGCCACAACACTGAAGCTTTCTTT
CDR3: CASSEAGHNTEAFF
size: -
J: TRBJ1-1
V: TRBV6-1
D: -

DNA: TGTGCCAGCACCAAAGCCCGAGTTCAGCCCCAGCATTTT
CDR3: CASTKARVQPQHF
size: -
J: TRBJ1-5
V: TRBV12-3/TRBV12-4
D: -

DNA: TGCGCCAGCAGCTCGGGACAAGTGAACACTGAAGCTTTCTTT
CDR3: CASSSGQVNTEAFF
size: few
J: TRBJ1-1
V: TRBV5-1
D: -

DNA: TGTGCCACCGGACAGGCGAACTATGGCTACACCTTC
CDR3: CATGQANYGYTF
size: -
J: TRBJ1-2
V: TRBV19
D: TRBD1

DNA: TGCGCCAGCAGTGAGCCGGGACAGGCAAACAATGAGCAGTTCTTC
CDR3: CASSEPGQANNEQFF
size: -
J: TRBJ2-1
V: TRBV10-2
D: TRBD1

DNA: TGTGCCAGCAGCCCGGGGGACAGCCGGGGGAGTTCACCCCTCCACTTT
CDR3: CASSPGDSRGSSPLHF
size: -
J: TRBJ1-6
V: TRBV5-6
D: TRBD1

DNA: TGCGCCAGCAGCTTGGGGGCAGGGCTTGGTGAAAAACTGTTTTTT
CDR3: CASSLGAGLGEKLFF
size: few
J: TRBJ1-4
V: TRBV5-1
D: -

DNA: TGTGCCAGCAGTTTGAACGGGATTGCAACTAATGAAAAACTGTTTTTT
CDR3: CASSLNGIATNEKLFF
size: -
J: TRBJ1-4
V: TRBV7-9
D: -

DNA: TGTGCCACCAGCAGAGCAATGACAGGGGTCTACGAGCAGTACTTC
CDR3: CATSRAMTGVYEQYF
size: -
J: TRBJ2-7
V: TRBV15
D: TRBD1

DNA: TGCAGCGTTGAACTAGCGGGGCTATACACAGATACGCAGTATTTT
CDR3: CSVELAGLYTDTQYF
size: -
J: TRBJ2-3
V: TRBV29-1
D: TRBD2

DNA: TGTGCCAGCTCACCGCAACAGGGGCGAGATTCTGGAAACACCATATATTTT
CDR3: CASSPQQGRDSGNTIYF
size: once
J: TRBJ1-3
V: TRBV18
D: TRBD1

DNA: TGTGCCAGCAGCCAAGACCTCGGGACAGGTCATTCACCCCTCCACTTT
CDR3: CASSQDLGTGHSPLHF
size: -
J: TRBJ1-6
V: TRBV14
D: TRBD1

DNA: TGTGCCAGTACCTGGGGAGCGGGAGACACAGATACGCAGTATTTT
CDR3: CASTWGAGDTDTQYF
size: -
J: TRBJ2-3
V: TRBV19
D: TRBD2

DNA: TGTGCCAGCAGCTTAGACCGGGTAGCGGCCCGGGGATACAATGAGCAGTTCTTC
CDR3: CASSLDRVAARGYNEQFF
size: -
J: TRBJ2-1
V: TRBV7-6
D: -

DNA: TGCGCCAGCAGCCAGGGGCTCCAGGGGGCCTACTCTGGGGCCAACGTCCTGACTTTC
CDR3: CASSQGLQGAYSGANVLTF
size: -
J: TRBJ2-6
V: TRBV4-3
D: TRBD1

DNA: TGTGCCAGCAGCCAAGTACAAAACACCGGGGAGCTGTTTTTT
CDR3: CASSQVQNTGELFF
size: -
J: TRBJ2-2
V: TRBV3-1/TRBV3-2
D: -